Presented here are 9 T cell receptor beta chains from one specimen sequenced in a study of vaccination effects on CD4 cells after COVID-19. The ViraFEST assay expanded antigen-specific CD4+ T cells with viral peptide pools before sequencing. Scientists isolated CD4+ T cells after a roughly ten-day culture period ended. Everyone in the study got two shots of either the BNT162b2 or mRNA-1273 vaccine. Their antigens remain unidentified. Data came from immunoSEQ multiplex PCR; TCRdb stores just in-frame clones and leaves some out. The sample yields about 80,000 clones, around four fifths seen once. This specimen was CD4+ T cells from PBMCs cultured with HCoV-OC43 spike peptides, taken after COVID-19 vaccination. Subset given: HCoV-OC43 spike overlapping peptide pool stimulation. Source of these receptors: a human donor who received a COVID-19 vaccine.

Worth noting for this clone: Other DNA sequences in this specimen translate into the identical CDR3. The chain uses TRBV28 and TRBJ2-7, with 9 nucleotides matching TRBD2. This CDR3 is built from 16 residues. Germline CDR1 is MDHEN and CDR2 is SYDVKM. The trim removed 3 bases at V and 1 base at J, leaving 7 bases unmatched. The CDR3 spells CASSFSLAGLSYEQYV. CDR3 sequence (DNA): TGTGCCAGCAGTTTTTCCCTAGCGGGGCTGTCCTACGAGCAGTACGTC.

V gene TRBV7-9 combines with J gene TRBJ2-3; D may be TRBD2 (6 bases). The germline V gene has CDR1 SEHNR and CDR2 FQNEAQ (reference sequence). The CDR3 covers 14 residues. V lost 5 bases to trimming and J lost 2 bases, with 11 bases between them. CDR3 sequence reads: CASSPRDFTDTQYF. As DNA, the CDR3 is TGTGCCAGCAGCCCCCGGGACTTCACAGATACGCAGTATTTT.

The rearrangement links TRBV2 to TRBJ1-3; the D is unclear. V lost 3 bases and J 0 bases, leaving 12 bases between the germline ends. The germline gives CDR1 SNHLY, CDR2 FYNNEI. CDR3 size: 16 residues. The CDR3 DNA sequence: TGTGCCAGCAGTGAGACGCCAGTGAGCTCTGGAAACACCATATATTTT. Residues: CASSETPVSSGNTIYF.

This chain uses TRBV7-2 with TRBJ2-3; 12 bases fit TRBD2. Germline assignment: CDR1 SGHTA and CDR2 FQGNSA. The V gene end was trimmed by 5 bases and the J gene end by 2 bases; junction bases not matched to a gene: 5. The CDR3 contains 16 residues. The CDR3 DNA follows: TGTGCCAGCAGCGGGGGACTAGCGGGCCTCACAGATACGCAGTATTTT. Translated: CASSGGLAGLTDTQYF. The full variable domain, rest sourced from reference TRBV7-2 and TRBJ2-3, is GAGVSQSPSNKVTEKGKDVELRCDPISGHTALYWYRQSLGQGLEFLIYFQGNSAPDKSGLPSDRFSAERTGGSVSTLTIQRTQQEDSAVYLCASSGGLAGLTDTQYFGPGTRLTVL.

The chain combines TRBV28 with TRBJ2-1; D is undetermined. Trimming cost V 5 bases and J 8 bases, with 13 bases left between them. This CDR3 spans 13 amino acids. Germline V gene sequence: CDR1 MDHEN, CDR2 SYDVKM. CDR3 residues: CASSLRTPDEQFF. The CDR3, as DNA: TGTGCCAGCAGTCTCCGGACCCCCGATGAGCAGTTCTTC.

This chain links TRBV2 with TRBJ2-3; 7 positions match TRBD2. This CDR3 region has 15 residues. Germline V lookup: CDR1 SNHLY, CDR2 FYNNEI. The ends lost 3 bases at V and 0 bases at J; junction bases unmatched: 3. The DNA for the CDR3 is TGTGCCAGCAGTGATAGCGGGCGCAGCACAGATACGCAGTATTTT. Its translation: CASSDSGRSTDTQYF.

This rearrangement joins TRBV6-6 to TRBJ1-5; 8 bases align to TRBD1. The germline CDR1 and CDR2 sequences are MNHNY and SVGAGI (reference sequence). The CDR3 extends over 15 amino acids. Trimming at V came to 5 bases and at J to 2 bases, leaving 5 bases not matched to a gene. CDR3 nucleotides: TGTGCCAGCAGTAGACAGGGGTGGGGCAATCAGCCCCAGCATTTT. It yields the protein CASSRQGWGNQPQHF.

This chain connects TRBV6-2 or TRBV6-3 to TRBJ2-5; D is uncertain. CDR1 MNHEY and CDR2 SVGEGT come from the germline V gene. Trimming stripped 0 bases from V and 5 bases from J, with 4 bases between. The CDR3 runs to 12 residues. The CDR3 is CASSYSGETQYF. For the CDR3, the DNA is TGTGCCAGCAGTTACTCGGGGGAGACCCAGTACTTC.

The chain combines TRBV5-1 with TRBJ1-1; D remains ambiguous. Trimming pared 4 bases from V and 1 base from J, leaving 11 bases between. CDR1 is SGHRS and CDR2 is YFSETQ in the germline V gene. The CDR3 sequence is 14 residues long. Here the CDR3 DNA reads TGCGCCAGCAGCCATTCACAGACGAACACTGAAGCTTTCTTT. Encoded protein: CASSHSQTNTEAFF.